Sequencing of this TCR beta chain was carried out in a study of cytomegalovirus exposure and HLA in healthy donors. About this clone: Its antigen is currently unknown.

CDR3 size: 17 residues. Germline CDR1 and CDR2: SGHTA and FQGNSA. The V and J ends lost 4 bases and 4 bases, in that order; junction bases with no gene match: 10. General study results and limits: Some V segments (TRBV6-2 and TRBV6-3 among them) were excluded as indistinguishable. Roughly uniform depth of sequencing across donors was assumed in presence/absence analyses. In all likelihood, a cluster of highly shared sequence variants was a sequencing artifact.

Primers included in the PCR were 60 Vbeta and 13 Jbeta primers. Using immunoSEQ multiplex PCR, the repertoire was profiled, and TCRdb retains in-frame clones only, with some absent. The sample shows 130,000 or so clones, around four fifths of them seen only once. The sequence derives from a woman aged 40 to 49 in good health and CMV-seropositive. This chain connects TRBV7-2 to TRBJ1-5, with 10 bases identical to TRBD1. Input material: PBMCs. CDR3 DNA: TGTGCCAGCAGCTATCATCAGGACAGGGGGAGGAATCAGCCCCAGCATTTT. Protein product: CASSYHQDRGRNQPQHF. The full variable domain, with the rest looked up from reference TRBV7-2 and TRBJ1-5, is GAGVSQSPSNKVTEKGKDVELRCDPISGHTALYWYRQSLGQGLEFLIYFQGNSAPDKSGLPSDRFSAERTGGSVSTLTIQRTQQEDSAVYLCASSYHQDRGRNQPQHFGDGTRLSIL.